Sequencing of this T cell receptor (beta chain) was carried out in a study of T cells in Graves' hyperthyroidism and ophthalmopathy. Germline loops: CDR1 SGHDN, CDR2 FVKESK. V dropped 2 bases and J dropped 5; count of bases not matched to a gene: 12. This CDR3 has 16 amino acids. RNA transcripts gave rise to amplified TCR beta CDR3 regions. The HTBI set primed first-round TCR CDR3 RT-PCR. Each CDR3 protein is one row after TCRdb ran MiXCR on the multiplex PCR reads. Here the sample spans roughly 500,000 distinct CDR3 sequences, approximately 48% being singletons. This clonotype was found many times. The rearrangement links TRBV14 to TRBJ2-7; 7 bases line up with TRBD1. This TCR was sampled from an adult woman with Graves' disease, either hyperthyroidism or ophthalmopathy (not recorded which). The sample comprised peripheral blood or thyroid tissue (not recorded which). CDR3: CASSQLRRQGEDEQYF. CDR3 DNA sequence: TGTGCCAGCAGCCAACTCAGACGACAGGGCGAGGACGAGCAGTACTTC.